The source of this T cell receptor delta chain is a study of γδ T cells in repeated Plasmodium falciparum infection. Overall study results and limits: Vdelta2-negative gammadelta repertoires appeared less diverse and less shared in Malian than Australian children.

This clone turned up a few times. Antigen unknown. TCRdb's protein, taken from a much larger clone, differs from this DNA's translation at residue 7, likely owing to a read error; the protein displayed comes from the DNA. Flow sorting of PBMC yielded separate Vgamma9/Vdelta2+ and Vdelta2-negative gammadelta T cell populations for bulk repertoire analysis. TCRdb redid the clone calls on the multiplex PCR reads with CATT. The sample includes 75,000 to 95,000 delta-chain clones, approximately 0.96% of them seen just once. V shed 9 bases, J shed 1 base, and the junction held 17 bases outside the gene matches. The CDR3 consists of 19 residues. Germline V gives CDR1 TSWWSYY, CDR2 QGS.

The gene calls are TRDV1 and TRDJ1; TRDD3 matches 13 bases. The J gene, left out of TCRdb, was set here by checking the DNA against germline. Material for sequencing was gamma-delta T cells from blood. This clonotype originated in a pool of human donors (malaria-infected and uninfected, not separated). CDR3 DNA: TGTGCTCTCAATCACAAGACAAACTGGGGGATACGGCCCACCGATAAACTCATCTTT. It specifies CALNHKTNWGIRPTDKLIF.